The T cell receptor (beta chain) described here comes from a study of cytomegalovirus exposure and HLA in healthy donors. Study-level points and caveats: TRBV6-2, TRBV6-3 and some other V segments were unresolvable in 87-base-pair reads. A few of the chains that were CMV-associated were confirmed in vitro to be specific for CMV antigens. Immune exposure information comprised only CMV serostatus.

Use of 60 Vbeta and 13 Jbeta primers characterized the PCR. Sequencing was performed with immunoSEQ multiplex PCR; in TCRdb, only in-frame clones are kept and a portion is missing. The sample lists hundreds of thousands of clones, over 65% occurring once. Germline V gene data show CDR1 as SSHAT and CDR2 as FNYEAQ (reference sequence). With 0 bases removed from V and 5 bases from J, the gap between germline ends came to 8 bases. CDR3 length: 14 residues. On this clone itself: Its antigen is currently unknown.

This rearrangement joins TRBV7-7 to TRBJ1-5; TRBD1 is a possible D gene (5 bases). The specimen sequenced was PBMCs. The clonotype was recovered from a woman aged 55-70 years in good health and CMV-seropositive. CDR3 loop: CASSLADSHQPQHF. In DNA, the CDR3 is TGTGCCAGCAGCTTAGCCGACAGTCATCAGCCCCAGCATTTT.